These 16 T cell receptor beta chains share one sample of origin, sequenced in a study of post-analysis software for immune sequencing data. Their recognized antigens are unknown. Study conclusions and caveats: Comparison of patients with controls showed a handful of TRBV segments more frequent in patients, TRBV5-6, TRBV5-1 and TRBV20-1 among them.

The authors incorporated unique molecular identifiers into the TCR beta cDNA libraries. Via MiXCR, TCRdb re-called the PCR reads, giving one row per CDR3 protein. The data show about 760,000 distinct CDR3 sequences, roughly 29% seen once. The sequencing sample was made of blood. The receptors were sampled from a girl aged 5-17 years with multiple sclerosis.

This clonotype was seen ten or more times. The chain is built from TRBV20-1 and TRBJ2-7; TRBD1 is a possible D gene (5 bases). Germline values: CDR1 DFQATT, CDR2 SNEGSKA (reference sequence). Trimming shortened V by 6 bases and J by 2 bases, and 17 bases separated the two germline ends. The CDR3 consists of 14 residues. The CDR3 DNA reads TGCAGTGCGAGGCGACAGCTAGTCACCTACGAGCAGTACTTC. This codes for CSARRQLVTYEQYF.

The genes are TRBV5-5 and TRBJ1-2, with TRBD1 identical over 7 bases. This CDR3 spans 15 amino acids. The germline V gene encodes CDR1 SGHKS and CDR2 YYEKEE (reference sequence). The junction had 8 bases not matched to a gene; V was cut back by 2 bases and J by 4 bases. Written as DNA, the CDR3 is TGTGCCAGCAGCTTTGGGCAGGGGGAGAGCTATGGCTACACCTTC. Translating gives CASSFGQGESYGYTF. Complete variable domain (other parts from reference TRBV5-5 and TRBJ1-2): DAGVTQSPTHLIKTRGQQVTLRCSPISGHKSVSWYQQVLGQGPQFIFQYYEKEERGRGNFPDRFSARQFPNYSSELNVNALLLGDSALYLCASSFGQGESYGYTFGSGTRLTVV.

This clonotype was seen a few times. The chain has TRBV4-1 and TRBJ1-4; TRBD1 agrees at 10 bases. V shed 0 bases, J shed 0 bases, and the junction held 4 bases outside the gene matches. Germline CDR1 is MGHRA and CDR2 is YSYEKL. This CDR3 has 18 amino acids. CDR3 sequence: CASSQDGDRGPTNEKLFF. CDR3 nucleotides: TGCGCCAGCAGCCAAGATGGGGACAGGGGCCCAACTAATGAAAAACTGTTTTTT.

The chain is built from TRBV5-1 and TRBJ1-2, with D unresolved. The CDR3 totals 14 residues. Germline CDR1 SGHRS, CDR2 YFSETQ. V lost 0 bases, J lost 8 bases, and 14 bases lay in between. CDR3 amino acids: CASSLGRTEDGYTF. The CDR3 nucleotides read TGCGCCAGCAGCTTGGGACGGACCGAGGACGGCTACACCTTC.

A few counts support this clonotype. CDR3 DNA sequence: TGTGCCAGCCGACGCCCCTTGAGGGAACAAGAGACCCAGTACTTC. Protein product: CASRRPLREQETQYF. The chain joins TRBV7-4 to TRBJ2-5; TRBD2 might be the D (5 bases). Germline V gene sequence: CDR1 SGHVT, CDR2 SQSDAQ. There are 15 residues in the CDR3. Trimming shortened V by 8 bases and J by 2 bases, and 18 bases separated the two germline ends.

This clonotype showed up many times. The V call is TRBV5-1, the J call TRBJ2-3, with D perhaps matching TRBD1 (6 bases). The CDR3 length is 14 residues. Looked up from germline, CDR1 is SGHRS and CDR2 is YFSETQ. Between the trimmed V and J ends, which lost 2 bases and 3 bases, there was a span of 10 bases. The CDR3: CASSLQGSTDTQYF. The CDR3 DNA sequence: TGCGCCAGCAGCTTACAGGGATCGACAGATACGCAGTATTTT. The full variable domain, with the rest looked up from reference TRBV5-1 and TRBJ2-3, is KAGVTQTPRYLIKTRGQQVTLSCSPISGHRSVSWYQQTPGQGLQFLFEYFSETQRNKGNFPGRFSGRQFSNSRSEMNVSTLELGDSALYLCASSLQGSTDTQYFGPGTRLTVL.

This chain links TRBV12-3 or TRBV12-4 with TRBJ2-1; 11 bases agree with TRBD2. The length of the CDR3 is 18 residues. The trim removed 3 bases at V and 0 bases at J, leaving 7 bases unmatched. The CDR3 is CASSFLSGGASSYNEQFF. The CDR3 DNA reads TGTGCCAGCAGTTTTCTTAGCGGGGGGGCGAGCTCCTACAATGAGCAGTTCTTC.

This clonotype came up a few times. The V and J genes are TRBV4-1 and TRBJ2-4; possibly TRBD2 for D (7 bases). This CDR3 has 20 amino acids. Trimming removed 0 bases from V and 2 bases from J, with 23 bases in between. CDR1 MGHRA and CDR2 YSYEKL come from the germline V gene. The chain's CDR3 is CASSQDSEGGRFGTKNIQYF. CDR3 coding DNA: TGCGCCAGCAGCCAAGATTCTGAGGGGGGGAGGTTTGGGACCAAAAACATTCAGTACTTC.

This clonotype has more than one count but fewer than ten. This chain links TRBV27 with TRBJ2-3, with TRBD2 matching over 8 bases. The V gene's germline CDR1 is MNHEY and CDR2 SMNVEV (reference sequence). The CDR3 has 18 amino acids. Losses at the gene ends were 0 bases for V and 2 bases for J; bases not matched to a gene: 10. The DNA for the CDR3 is TGTGCCAGCAGTTTATCGCGGGGGGTCCAACGTATCACAGATACGCAGTATTTT. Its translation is CASSLSRGVQRITDTQYF.

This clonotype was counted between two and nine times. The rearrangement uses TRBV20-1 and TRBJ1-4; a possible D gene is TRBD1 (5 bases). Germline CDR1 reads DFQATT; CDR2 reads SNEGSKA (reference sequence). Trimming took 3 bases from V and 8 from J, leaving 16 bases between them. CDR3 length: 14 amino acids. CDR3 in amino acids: CSASGARVWEKLFF. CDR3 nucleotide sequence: TGCAGTGCTAGCGGGGCGAGGGTATGGGAAAAACTGTTTTTT.

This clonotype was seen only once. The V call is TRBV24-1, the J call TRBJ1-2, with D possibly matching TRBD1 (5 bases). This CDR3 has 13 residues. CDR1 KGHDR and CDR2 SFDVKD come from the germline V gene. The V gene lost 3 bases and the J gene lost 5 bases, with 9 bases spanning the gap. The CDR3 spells CATSDREGYGYTF. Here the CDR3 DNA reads TGTGCCACCAGTGATCGTGAGGGGTATGGCTACACCTTC.

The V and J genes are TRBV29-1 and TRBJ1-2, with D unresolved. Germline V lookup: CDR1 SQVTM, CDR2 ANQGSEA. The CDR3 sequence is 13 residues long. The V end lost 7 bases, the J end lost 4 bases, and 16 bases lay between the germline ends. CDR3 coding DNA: TGCAGCGCCGCAAGGGTAGTCGGCTATGGCTACACCTTC. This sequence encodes CSAARVVGYGYTF.

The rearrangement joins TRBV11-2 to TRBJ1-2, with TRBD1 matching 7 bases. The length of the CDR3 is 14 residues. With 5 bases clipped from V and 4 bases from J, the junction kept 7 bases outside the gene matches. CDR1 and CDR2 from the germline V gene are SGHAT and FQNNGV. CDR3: CASSPRGQGYGYTF. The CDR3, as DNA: TGTGCCAGCAGCCCGAGGGGGCAGGGCTATGGCTACACCTTC.

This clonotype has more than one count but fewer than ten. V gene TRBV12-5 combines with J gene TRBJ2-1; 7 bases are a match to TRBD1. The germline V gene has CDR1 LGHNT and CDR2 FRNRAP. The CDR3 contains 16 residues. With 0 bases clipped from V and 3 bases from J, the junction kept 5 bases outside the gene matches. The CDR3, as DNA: TGTGCTAGTGGTTTGGTACTGGGACAGAACTACAATGAGCAGTTCTTC. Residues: CASGLVLGQNYNEQFF. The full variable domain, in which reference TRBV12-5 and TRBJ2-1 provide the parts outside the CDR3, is DARVTQTPRHKVTEMGQEVTMRCQPILGHNTVFWYRQTMMQGLELLAYFRNRAPLDDSGMPKDRFSAEMPDATLATLKIQPSEPRDSAVYFCASGLVLGQNYNEQFFGPGTRLTVL.

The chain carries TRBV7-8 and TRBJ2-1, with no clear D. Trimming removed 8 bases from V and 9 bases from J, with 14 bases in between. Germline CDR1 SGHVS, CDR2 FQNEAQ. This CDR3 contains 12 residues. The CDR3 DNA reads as TGTGCCAGCGGCCTCTCTATTCGTGAGCAGTTCTTC. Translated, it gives CASGLSIREQFF.

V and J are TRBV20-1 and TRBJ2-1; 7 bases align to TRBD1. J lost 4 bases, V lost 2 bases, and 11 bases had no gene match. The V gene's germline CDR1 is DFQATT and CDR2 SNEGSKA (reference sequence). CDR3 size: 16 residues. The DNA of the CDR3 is TGCAGTGCTAGACCCGGACAGGACCCGACGTACAATGAGCAGTTCTTC. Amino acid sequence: CSARPGQDPTYNEQFF.